This T cell receptor beta chain was retrieved from a study of T cell responses to AZD1222 COVID-19 vaccine. Overall study findings and caveats: The CD4 TCRs associated with vaccination extended across spike and predominated at 160-218 and 743-854. Close to half of spike-specific TCRs reportedly recognize unmutated variant regions. Among the donors, most were white British and more were female, and clonal diversity was possibly underestimated. Repertoires were obtained only post-peak T cell response.

Germline values: CDR1 MDHEN, CDR2 SYDVKM. The CDR3 is 13 amino acids. Between the trimmed V and J ends, which lost 8 bases and 2 bases, there was a span of 11 bases. Notes on this clone: Antigen specificity is unknown.

Assay used: immunoSEQ multiplex PCR; TCRdb lists only in-frame clones, some missing. Among some 110,000 clones, around 92% were seen once, and the ten largest hold about 3%. This TCR was recovered from an adult in good health. This material consisted of peripheral blood, taken on day 0 of AZD1222 vaccination. The V call is TRBV28, the J call TRBJ2-3, with D perhaps matching TRBD1 (5 bases). CDR3 amino acids: CASLDSYTDTQYF. In DNA form, the CDR3 reads TGTGCCAGCCTAGACAGCTACACAGATACGCAGTATTTT.